This T cell receptor beta chain was captured in a study of Graves' ophthalmopathy and Graves' hyperthyroidism. Overall study results and limits: Ophthalmopathy could be told apart from stable hyperthyroidism by a 13-signature model (about 88% sensitivity, around 80% specificity). Among thyroid clonotypes expanded above 0.001 frequency, most also appeared in blood.

Patients were left out if they had other autoimmune diseases, uncontrolled infections, pregnancy or lactation. As diagnostic evidence, clinical symptoms, serum thyroxine, TRAb, thyroid ultrasound and orbital computed tomography were relied upon. This clonotype was detected ten times or more. The antigen is unknown. CDR1 SNHLY and CDR2 FYNNEI come from the germline V gene. V was pared by 3 bases and J by 5 bases, with 12 bases of the junction left unmatched. The CDR3 extends over 18 amino acids. Amplification of the TCR beta CDR3 regions used RNA transcripts (as template). The first-round RT-PCR employed HTBI primers together with the Qiagen OneStep RT-PCR kit. A multiplex PCR was then performed as the second round. Each CDR3 protein is one row after TCRdb ran MiXCR on the multiplex PCR reads. The sample includes around 400,000 distinct CDR3 sequences, 20% to 25% seen only once; the top ten take roughly 3%.

This TCR derives from a woman under 30 with stable Graves' hyperthyroidism. The chain links TRBV2 to TRBJ2-5; 13 nucleotides agree with TRBD2. The sequenced material came from peripheral blood. CDR3 region: CASSERGLAGKRRETQYF. The CDR3 DNA follows: TGTGCCAGCAGTGAGAGGGGACTAGCGGGGAAACGAAGGGAGACCCAGTACTTC.